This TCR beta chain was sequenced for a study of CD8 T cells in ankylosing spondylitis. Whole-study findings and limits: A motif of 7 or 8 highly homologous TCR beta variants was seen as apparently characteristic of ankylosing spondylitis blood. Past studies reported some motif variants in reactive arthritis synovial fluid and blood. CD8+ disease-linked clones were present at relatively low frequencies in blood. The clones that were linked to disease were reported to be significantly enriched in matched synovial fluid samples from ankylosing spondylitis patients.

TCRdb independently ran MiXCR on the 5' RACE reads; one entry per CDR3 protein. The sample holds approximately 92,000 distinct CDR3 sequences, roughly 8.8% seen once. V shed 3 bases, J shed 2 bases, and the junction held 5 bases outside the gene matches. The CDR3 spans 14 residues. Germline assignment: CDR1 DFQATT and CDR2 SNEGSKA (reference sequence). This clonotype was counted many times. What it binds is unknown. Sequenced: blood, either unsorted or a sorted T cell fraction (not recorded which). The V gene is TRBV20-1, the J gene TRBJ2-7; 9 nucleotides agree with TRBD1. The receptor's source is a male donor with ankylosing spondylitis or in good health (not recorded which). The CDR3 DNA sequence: TGCAGTGCTAGGACCCGGGACAGGGCCTACGAGCAGTACTTC. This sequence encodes CSARTRDRAYEQYF.